Below, one T cell receptor (beta chain) is given with its context. Antigen specificity is unknown. A far larger clone lies a single base away; this is likely a read error. The data were obtained in a study of regulatory T cells in long-lasting Graves disease. The study's findings and limits: Persistent disease was associated with favored TRBV28 usage and with favored use of TRBJ1-2 and TRBJ2-5.

For TCR beta, libraries came from iRepertoire HTBI primers and Arm-PCR of CDR3 regions. From the multiplex PCR reads, TCRdb called clonotypes with MiXCR, one entry per CDR3 protein. The table has about 200,000 distinct CDR3 sequences, approximately 18% seen once. Germline V gene sequence: CDR1 SGHAT, CDR2 FQDESV (reference sequence). The CDR3 spans 14 residues. Between the trimmed V and J ends, which lost 2 bases and 7 bases, there was a span of 15 bases. The time point was: newly diagnosed GD, antithyroid drugs for less than 3 months. RNA extracted from PBMCs served as the sequencing template. This same sample was also taken into another study, of T cells in Graves' hyperthyroidism and ophthalmopathy. That source adds: Ophthalmopathy onset followed model prediction by a median roughly six months.

The sequence was obtained from a woman in her thirties with Graves disease. This chain uses TRBV11-1 with TRBJ2-7; tentatively, D is TRBD2 (6 bases). Material: peripheral blood mononuclear cells (PBMCs), obtained at new diagnosis, from a patient treated with antithyroid drugs. CDR3 sequence (DNA): TGTGCCAGCAGCTTAACGGGACTTAGGAATGAGCAGTACTTC. Its protein product is CASSLTGLRNEQYF. The full variable domain, its missing parts supplied by reference TRBV11-1 and TRBJ2-7, is EAEVAQSPRYKITEKSQAVAFWCDPISGHATLYWYRQILGQGPELLVQFQDESVVDDSQLPKDRFSAERLKGVDSTLKIQPAELGDSAMYLCASSLTGLRNEQYFGPGTRLTVT.